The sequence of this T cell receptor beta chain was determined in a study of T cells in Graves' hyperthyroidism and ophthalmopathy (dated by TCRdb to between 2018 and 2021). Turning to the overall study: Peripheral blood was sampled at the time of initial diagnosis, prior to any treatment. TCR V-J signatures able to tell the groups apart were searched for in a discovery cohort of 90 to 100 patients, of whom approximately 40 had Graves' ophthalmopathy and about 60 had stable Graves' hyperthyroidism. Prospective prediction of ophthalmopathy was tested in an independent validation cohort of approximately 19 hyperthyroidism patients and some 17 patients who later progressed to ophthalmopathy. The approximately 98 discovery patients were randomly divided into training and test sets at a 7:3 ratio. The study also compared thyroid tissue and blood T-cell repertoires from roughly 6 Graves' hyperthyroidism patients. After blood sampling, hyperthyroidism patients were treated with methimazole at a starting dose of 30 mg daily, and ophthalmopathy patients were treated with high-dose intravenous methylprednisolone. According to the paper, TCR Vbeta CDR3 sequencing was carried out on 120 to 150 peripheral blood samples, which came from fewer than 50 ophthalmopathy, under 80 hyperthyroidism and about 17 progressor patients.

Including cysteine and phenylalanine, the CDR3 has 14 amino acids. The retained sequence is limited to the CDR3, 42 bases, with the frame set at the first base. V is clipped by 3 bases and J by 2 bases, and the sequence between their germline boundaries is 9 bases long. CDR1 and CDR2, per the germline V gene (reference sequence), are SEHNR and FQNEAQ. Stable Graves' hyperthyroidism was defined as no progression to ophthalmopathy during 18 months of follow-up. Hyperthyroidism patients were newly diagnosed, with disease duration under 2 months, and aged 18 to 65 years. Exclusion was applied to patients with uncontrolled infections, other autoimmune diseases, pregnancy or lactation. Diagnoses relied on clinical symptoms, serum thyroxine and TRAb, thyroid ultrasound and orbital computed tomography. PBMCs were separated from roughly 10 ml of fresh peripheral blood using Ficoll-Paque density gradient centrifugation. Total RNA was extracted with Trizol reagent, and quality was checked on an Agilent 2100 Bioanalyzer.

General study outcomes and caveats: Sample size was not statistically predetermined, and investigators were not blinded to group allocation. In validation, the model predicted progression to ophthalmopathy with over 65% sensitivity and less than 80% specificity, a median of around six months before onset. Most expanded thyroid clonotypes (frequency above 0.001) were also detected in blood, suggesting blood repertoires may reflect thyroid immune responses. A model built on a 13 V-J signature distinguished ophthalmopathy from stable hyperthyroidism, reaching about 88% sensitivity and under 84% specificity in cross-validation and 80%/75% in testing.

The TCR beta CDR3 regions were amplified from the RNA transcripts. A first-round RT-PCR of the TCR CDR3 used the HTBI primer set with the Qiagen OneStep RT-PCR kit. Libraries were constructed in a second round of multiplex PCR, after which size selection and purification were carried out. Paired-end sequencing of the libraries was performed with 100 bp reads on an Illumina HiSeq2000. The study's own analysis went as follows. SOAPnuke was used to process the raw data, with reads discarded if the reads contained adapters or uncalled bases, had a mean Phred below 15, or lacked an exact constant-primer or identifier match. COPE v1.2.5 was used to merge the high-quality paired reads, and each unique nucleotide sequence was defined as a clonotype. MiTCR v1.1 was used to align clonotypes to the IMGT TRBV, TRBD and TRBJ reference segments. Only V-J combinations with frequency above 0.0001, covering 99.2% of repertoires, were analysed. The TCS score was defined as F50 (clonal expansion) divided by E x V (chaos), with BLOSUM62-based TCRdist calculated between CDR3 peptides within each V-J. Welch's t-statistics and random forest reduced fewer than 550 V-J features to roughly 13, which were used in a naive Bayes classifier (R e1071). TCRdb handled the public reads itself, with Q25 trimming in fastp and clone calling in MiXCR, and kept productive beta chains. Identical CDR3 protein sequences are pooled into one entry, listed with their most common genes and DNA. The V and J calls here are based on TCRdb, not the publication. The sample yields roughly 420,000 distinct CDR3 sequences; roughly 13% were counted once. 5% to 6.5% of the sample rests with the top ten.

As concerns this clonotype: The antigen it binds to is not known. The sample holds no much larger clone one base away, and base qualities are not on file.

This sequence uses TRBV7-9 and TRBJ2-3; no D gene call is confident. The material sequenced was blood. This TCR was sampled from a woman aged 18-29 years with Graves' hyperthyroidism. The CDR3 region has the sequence CASSFWWPTDTQYF. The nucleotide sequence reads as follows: TGTGCCAGCAGCTTCTGGTGGCCCACAGATACGCAGTATTTT.